These 9 T cell receptor beta chains were sequenced from one sample in a study of blood T cells in healthy people across ages. With a J-beta primer mix and a sample-barcoded 5' primer, a second PCR ran roughly 6 to 11 cycles. In TCRdb, the 5' RACE reads were re-called with MiXCR into one record per CDR3 protein. The sample shows over 750,000 distinct CDR3 sequences, 25% of them seen only once. These data were likewise used in another study, on T cells of mothers and their children.

The sequenced sample consisted of blood. The receptors come from a boy between 10 and 17 years old in good health.

V usage is TRBV28 and J usage is TRBJ2-3, with D hard to call. Germline assignment: CDR1 MDHEN and CDR2 SYDVKM. The CDR3 loop spans 12 amino acids. The V end lost 4 bases, the J end lost 5 bases, and 7 bases lay between the germline ends. In DNA form, the CDR3 reads TGTGCCAGCAGTTCAACGAGAGATACGCAGTATTTT. As protein: CASSSTRDTQYF.

This sequence joins TRBV6-6 and TRBJ2-5, with D tentatively TRBD1 (6 bases). CDR1 and CDR2 (germline): MNHNY, SVGAGI (reference sequence). This CDR3 is built from 15 residues. Trimming shortened V by 7 bases and J by 0 bases, and 15 bases separated the two germline ends. CDR3 DNA: TGTGCCAGCAACGTTAGGACAGAGTACCAAGAGACCCAGTACTTC. Its protein is CASNVRTEYQETQYF.

This clonotype was found a few times. The rearrangement uses TRBV5-1 and TRBJ2-3; 8 bases fit TRBD2. This CDR3 region has 15 residues. Germline V gene sequence: CDR1 SGHRS, CDR2 YFSETQ. After removal of 2 bases from V and 2 bases from J, the junction contained 4 bases not matched to a gene. CDR3 residues: CASSFGTRDTDTQYF. Here the CDR3 DNA reads TGCGCCAGCAGCTTTGGGACTAGAGACACAGATACGCAGTATTTT.

This clonotype was seen a few times. The chain joins TRBV2 to TRBJ2-6, with 11 bases lining up with TRBD1. Germline V gives CDR1 SNHLY, CDR2 FYNNEI. This CDR3 region has 19 residues. V was pared by 1 base and J by 0 bases, with 5 bases of the junction left unmatched. CDR3 region: CASSEGRGQGGSGANVLTF. The CDR3 region has the DNA TGTGCCAGCAGTGAAGGTCGGGGACAGGGGGGCTCTGGGGCCAACGTCCTGACTTTC.

CDR3 nucleotides: TGCAGCGTTGAAGCGTTCGGGGGGGCAGGCTACACCTTC. This gives the protein CSVEAFGGAGYTF. J is TRBJ1-2 and V is TRBV29-1, with a weak D call TRBD1 (6 bases). CDR1 and CDR2 from the germline V gene are SQVTM and ANQGSEA. This CDR3 is built from 13 residues. The germline V and J ends were trimmed by 1 base and 8 bases, with 14 bases remaining between them.

This sequence joins TRBV29-1 and TRBJ2-3, with D possibly TRBD2 on 6 matching bases. V dropped 7 bases and J dropped 10 bases, with 18 bases sitting between them. In germline, CDR1 is SQVTM, CDR2 ANQGSEA. This CDR3 spans 12 amino acids. The CDR3: CSARSGELPQYF. CDR3 sequence (DNA): TGCAGCGCCCGGTCGGGAGAATTGCCGCAGTATTTT.

This clonotype has only a few counts. Sequence at one end of the junction differs from germline and may be a read error. The chain combines TRBV12-3 or TRBV12-4 with TRBJ2-7; D gene ambiguous. The CDR3 length is 11 residues. The chain's CDR3 is CASSTSDEQYF. For the CDR3, the DNA is TGTGCCAGCAGTACCTCCGACGAGCAGTACTTC.

This clonotype was detected only once. The chain uses TRBV27 and TRBJ2-1; tentatively, D is TRBD2 (6 bases). The ends were cut back, 0 bases at V and 5 bases at J, with 11 bases in the middle. Germline CDR1 and CDR2: MNHEY and SMNVEV (reference sequence). The CDR3 is 15 amino acids. CDR3 residues: CASSLSSGEHNEQFF. The CDR3 bases are TGTGCCAGCAGTTTATCTAGCGGCGAACACAATGAGCAGTTCTTC.

There are a few counts of this clonotype. The chain uses TRBV6-5 and TRBJ2-5; no definite D call. Trimming took 6 bases from V and 3 from J, leaving 14 bases between them. The germline CDR1 and CDR2 sequences are MNHEY and SVGAGI. The CDR3 consists of 14 residues. In DNA form, the CDR3 reads TGTGCCAGCAGCCTAGGTCGCCCAGAAGAGACCCAGTACTTC. It encodes CASSLGRPEETQYF.